A selection of T cell receptor beta chains follows, all from one sample in a study of blood T cell repertoires in COVID-19. Only in-frame clones appear in the TCRdb table, and some are missing; sequencing was by immunoSEQ multiplex PCR. Among approximately 320,000 clones listed, approximately 85% were seen once. Sequenced: peripheral blood. The receptors come from a human donor in a cohort sampled during active COVID-19. CDR3s include the opening cysteine and the closing phenylalanine or tryptophan. The D gene is left open where the match is weak. Clone sizes are given selectively: once, few, many, or a class where the clone is expanded.

d_call	j_call	v_call	clone_size	cdr3_nt	cdr3_aa
TRBD1	TRBJ1-6	TRBV7-6	.	TGTGCCAGCAGCCCCTACATCGGACAGGTTGATAATTCACCCCTCCACTTT	CASSPYIGQVDNSPLHF
.	TRBJ1-2	TRBV29-1	.	TGCAGCGTTGAACGCCCGGGGGGAGGCTACACCTTC	CSVERPGGGYTF
TRBD1	TRBJ2-4	TRBV6-5	.	TGTGCCAGCGTCCCGGGACAGGGAGCCAAAAACATTCAGTACTTC	CASVPGQGAKNIQYF
TRBD2	TRBJ2-3	TRBV6-4	.	TGTGCCAGCAGTATGACAGGGACTAGCGGGGCAGATACGCAGTATTTT	CASSMTGTSGADTQYF
.	TRBJ1-2	TRBV9	.	TGTGCCAGCAGCCCCGAAGGGGTCCTCTGGGGCTACACCTTC	CASSPEGVLWGYTF
.	TRBJ1-6	TRBV21-1	.	TGTGCCAGCAGCAGGGACAGGGGTAAGGATTCACCCCTCCACTTT	CASSRDRGKDSPLHF
.	TRBJ1-5	TRBV7-6	.	TGTGCCAGCAGCTTAATTCGTCCGACTCCTAATCAGCCCCAGCATTTT	CASSLIRPTPNQPQHF
.	TRBJ2-7	TRBV5-6	.	TGTGCCAGCAGCTGGGCCGGGACAAGTTCCTACGAGCAGTACTTC	CASSWAGTSSYEQYF
.	TRBJ2-1	TRBV14	.	TGTGCCAGCAGCCAGGACGGACAGACCTACAATGAGCAGTTCTTC	CASSQDGQTYNEQFF
.	TRBJ2-1	TRBV20-1	few	TGCAGTGCTAGAGGGGGCGGTGAGCAGTTCTTC	CSARGGGEQFF
.	TRBJ2-1	TRBV4-1	.	TGCGCCAGCAGCTTCCCGGGTCCCCACAATGAGCAGTTCTTC	CASSFPGPHNEQFF
.	TRBJ2-1	TRBV6-4	.	TGTGCCAGCAGTGACTCCTGGCAAAATTCCTACAATGAGCAGTTCTTC	CASSDSWQNSYNEQFF